This T cell receptor (beta chain) was recovered during a study of T cell repertoires in cytomegalovirus infection. TCRdb redid the calling of the reads with MiXCR, one entry per CDR3 protein. The profile covers 90,000 to 110,000 distinct CDR3 sequences, with around 31% appearing a single time and about 81% taken by the ten largest. CDR3 length: 16 residues. V dropped 3 bases and J dropped 0 bases, with 12 bases sitting between them. This clonotype was recorded a few times. Its antigen is not known. Broader study findings: Summed frequency of public TCR beta families distinguished CMV carriers with the relevant HLA.

This sequence originates from a human donor in good health (CMV status not recorded). Some clones in this sample may be carry-over from other donors' samples. The V and J genes are TRBV12-3 or TRBV12-4 and TRBJ1-5; D gene uncertain. Specimen: CD8+ T cells from cultured PBMCs, collected from culture after CMV antigen stimulation. CDR3 in DNA: TGTGCCAGCAGTTTCTCCAGTATCTATAGCAATCAGCCCCAGCATTTT. This gives the protein CASSFSSIYSNQPQHF.